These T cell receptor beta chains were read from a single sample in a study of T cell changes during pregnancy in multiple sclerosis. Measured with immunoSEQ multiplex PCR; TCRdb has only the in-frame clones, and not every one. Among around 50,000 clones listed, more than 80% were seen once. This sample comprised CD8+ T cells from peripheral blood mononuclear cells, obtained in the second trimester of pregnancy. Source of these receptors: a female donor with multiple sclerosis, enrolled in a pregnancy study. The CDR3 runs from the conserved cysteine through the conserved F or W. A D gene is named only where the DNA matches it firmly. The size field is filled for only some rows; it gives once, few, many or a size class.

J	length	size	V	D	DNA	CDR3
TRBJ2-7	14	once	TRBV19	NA	TGTGCCAGTAGTGTCACAGGGCTCTCCTACGAGCAGTACTTC	CASSVTGLSYEQYF
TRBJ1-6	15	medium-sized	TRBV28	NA	TGTGCCAGCAGTTTCCCCAGTGACAGTTCCTCACCCCTCCACTTT	CASSFPSDSSSPLHF
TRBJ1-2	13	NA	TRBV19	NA	TGTGCCAGTAGTATAGTGACGGGAGATGGCTACACCTTC	CASSIVTGDGYTF
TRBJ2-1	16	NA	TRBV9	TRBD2	TGTGCCAGCAGCGTAGGTAGCGGGGGGACTTACAATGAGCAGTTCTTC	CASSVGSGGTYNEQFF
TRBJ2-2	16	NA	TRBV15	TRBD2	TGTGCCACCAGCCCCCGGGGACTAGCGGGCTCCGGGGAGCTGTTTTTT	CATSPRGLAGSGELFF
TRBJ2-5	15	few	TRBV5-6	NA	TGTGCCAGCAGCTCCGGAGCCTGGACACTAGAGACCCAGTACTTC	CASSSGAWTLETQYF
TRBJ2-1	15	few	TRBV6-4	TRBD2	TGTGCCAGCAGTCCTAACGGGGGGGACTACAATGAGCAGTTCTTC	CASSPNGGDYNEQFF
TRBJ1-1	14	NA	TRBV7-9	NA	TGTGCCAGCAGCTTATACGGGGGGAACACTGAAGCTTTCTTT	CASSLYGGNTEAFF
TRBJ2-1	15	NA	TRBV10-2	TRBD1	TGCGCCAGCAGTGGGGGACAGGGGGCACACAATGAGCAGTTCTTC	CASSGGQGAHNEQFF
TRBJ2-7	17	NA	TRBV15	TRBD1	TGTGCCACCAGCAGACACCGGGACAGGGGGGTCGGCTACGAGCAGTACTTC	CATSRHRDRGVGYEQYF
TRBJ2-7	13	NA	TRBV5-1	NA	TGCGCCAGCAGCTTGGGTCTTCTCTACGAGCAGTACTTC	CASSLGLLYEQYF
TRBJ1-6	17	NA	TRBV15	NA	TGTGCCACCAGCAGAGATCAAGGACACGCTAATAATTCACCCCTCCACTTT	CATSRDQGHANNSPLHF
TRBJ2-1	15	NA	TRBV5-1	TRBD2	TGCGCCAGCAGCCCGGGACTAGCGGGGGGGCGCGGGCAGTTCTTC	CASSPGLAGGRGQFF
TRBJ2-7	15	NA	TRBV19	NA	TGTGCCAGTAGTATAGCCCTGGCTAGCTCCTACGAGCAGTACTTC	CASSIALASSYEQYF
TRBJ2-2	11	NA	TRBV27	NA	TGTGCCAGCACAGGAACCGGGGAGCTGTTTTTT	CASTGTGELFF
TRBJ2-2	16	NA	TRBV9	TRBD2	TGTGCCAGCAGCGTATACCCAGCGGGAGGTGACGAGGAGCTGTTTTTT	CASSVYPAGGDEELFF
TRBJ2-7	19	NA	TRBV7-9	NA	TGTGCCAGCAGCTCTACCTCCGGTCGGGCGGGGCGGCCGGCCTACGAGCAGTACTTC	CASSSTSGRAGRPAYEQYF
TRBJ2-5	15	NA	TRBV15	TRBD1	TGTGCCACCAGCACACGACAGGGACCAAGGGAGACCCAGTACTTC	CATSTRQGPRETQYF
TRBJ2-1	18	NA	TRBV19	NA	TGTGCCAGTAGTATAAGCCTAGCAGACGCTCTCCACTACAATGAGCAGTTCTTC	CASSISLADALHYNEQFF
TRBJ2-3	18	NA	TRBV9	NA	TGTGCCAGCAGCGTAGAAGCGGAGCCCACCTCTAGCACAGATACGCAGTATTTT	CASSVEAEPTSSTDTQYF
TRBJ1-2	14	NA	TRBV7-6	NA	TGTGCCAGCAGCTTAAGCCCGGGTTCGGATGGCTACACCTTC	CASSLSPGSDGYTF
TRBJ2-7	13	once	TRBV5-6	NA	TGTGCCAGCAGCTTTGCCAGTGTCTACGAGCAGTACTTC	CASSFASVYEQYF
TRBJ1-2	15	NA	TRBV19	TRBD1	TGTGCCAGTAGTATCAGAGTCAGGGACAGTAATGGCTACACCTTC	CASSIRVRDSNGYTF
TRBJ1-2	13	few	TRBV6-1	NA	TGTGCCAGCAGTCAGACAGGACACCATGGCTACACCTTC	CASSQTGHHGYTF
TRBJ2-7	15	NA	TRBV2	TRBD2	TGTGCCAGCTCTAGTGGGCGGGGGAGCTCCTACGAGCAGTACTTC	CASSSGRGSSYEQYF
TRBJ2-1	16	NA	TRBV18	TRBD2	TGTGCCAGCTCACAAAGCGGGGAATTACTCTACAATGAGCAGTTCTTC	CASSQSGELLYNEQFF
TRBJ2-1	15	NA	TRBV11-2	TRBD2	TGTGCCAGCAGCTTAGGTAGCGGGAGTAGAGATGAGCAGTTCTTC	CASSLGSGSRDEQFF
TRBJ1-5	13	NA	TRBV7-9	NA	TGTGCCAGCACAACGGGTCTTAATCAGCCCCAGCATTTT	CASTTGLNQPQHF
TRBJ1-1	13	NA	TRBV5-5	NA	TGTGCCAGCAGCTTAACAGGGTTCACTGAAGCTTTCTTT	CASSLTGFTEAFF
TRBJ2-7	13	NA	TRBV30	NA	TGTGCCTGGAGTAGTGGGGACAACTACGAGCAGTACTTC	CAWSSGDNYEQYF
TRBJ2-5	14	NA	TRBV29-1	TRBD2	TGCAGCGTTGAAGTCCGGGGAGGGCAAGAGACCCAGTACTTC	CSVEVRGGQETQYF
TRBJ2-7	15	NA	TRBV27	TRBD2	TGTGCCAGCAGTTCACTAGCGGGGCCGGACTACGAGCAGTACTTC	CASSSLAGPDYEQYF
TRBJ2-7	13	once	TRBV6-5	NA	TGTGCCAGCAGTTACTCGGAGGCGTACGAGCAGTACTTC	CASSYSEAYEQYF
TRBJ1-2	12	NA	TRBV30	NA	TGTGCCTGGAGAAAGGGGATCTATGGCTACACCTTC	CAWRKGIYGYTF
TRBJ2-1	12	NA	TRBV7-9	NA	TGTGCCACCCGGACTATACAGATTGAGCAGTTCTTC	CATRTIQIEQFF
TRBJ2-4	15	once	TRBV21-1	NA	TGTGCCAGCAAACCGGTCAAAAAGTCAAAAAACATTCAGTACTTC	CASKPVKKSKNIQYF
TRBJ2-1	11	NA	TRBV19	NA	TGTGCCAGTAAGGGGGGGATTGAGCAGTTCTTC	CASKGGIEQFF
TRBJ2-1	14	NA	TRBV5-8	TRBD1	TGTGCCAGCAGCTTAGGGACAGGGATTTTTGAGCAGTTCTTC	CASSLGTGIFEQFF
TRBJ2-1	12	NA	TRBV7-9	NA	TGTGCCAGCCTAGGACAGAACGGATTTTCAGTCTTC	CASLGQNGFSVF
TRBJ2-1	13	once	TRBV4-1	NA	TGCGCCAGCAGCCAAGGGAGTAGTAATGAGCAGTTCTTC	CASSQGSSNEQFF
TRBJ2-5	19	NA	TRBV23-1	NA	TGCGCCAGCAGGGTAGGAGGGTCCCCCCCCACTAGACGACAAGAGACCCAGTACTTC	CASRVGGSPPTRRQETQYF
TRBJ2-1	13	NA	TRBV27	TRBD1	TGTGCCAGCAGTGTTACAGGGGAAAATGAGCAGTTCTTC	CASSVTGENEQFF
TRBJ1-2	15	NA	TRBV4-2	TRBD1	TGTGCCAGCAGCCAACGGACAGGGGATTACTATGGCTACACCTTC	CASSQRTGDYYGYTF
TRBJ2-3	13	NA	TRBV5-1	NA	TGCGCCAGCAGCCCGGGGGGCGCAGATACGCAGTATTTT	CASSPGGADTQYF
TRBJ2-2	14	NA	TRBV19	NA	TGTGCCAGTAGTATCGGCGGGGTTGGGCGGGAGCTGTTTTTT	CASSIGGVGRELFF
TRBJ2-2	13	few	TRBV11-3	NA	TGTGCCAGCAGCTTGGCTCACACCGGGGAGCTGTTTTTT	CASSLAHTGELFF
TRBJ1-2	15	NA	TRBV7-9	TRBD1	TGTGCCAGCAGCCCTCGACAGGGGATGAGCTATGGCTACACCTTC	CASSPRQGMSYGYTF
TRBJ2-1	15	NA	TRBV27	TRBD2	TGTGCCAGCAGCGGGGCTAGCGGGGGGCTAGATGAGCAGTTCTTC	CASSGASGGLDEQFF
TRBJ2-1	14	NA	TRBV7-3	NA	TGTGCCAGCAGCTTAACGGGGGGATTTAATGAGCAGTTCTTC	CASSLTGGFNEQFF
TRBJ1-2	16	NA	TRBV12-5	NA	TGTGCTAGTGGTTGGATTAAGGGGGAGCTACGCTATGGCTACACCTTC	CASGWIKGELRYGYTF
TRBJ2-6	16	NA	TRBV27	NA	TGTGCCGCGAGCCCGACTACCCTCTCTGGGGCCAACGTCCTGACTTTC	CAASPTTLSGANVLTF
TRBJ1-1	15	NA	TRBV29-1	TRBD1	TGCAGCGTTCGCGGGACAGGGGGTATGAACACTGAAGCTTTCTTT	CSVRGTGGMNTEAFF
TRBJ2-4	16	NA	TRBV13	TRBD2	TGTGCCAGCAGCCCCCGGGGGGTTGGGTCCAAAAACATTCAGTACTTC	CASSPRGVGSKNIQYF
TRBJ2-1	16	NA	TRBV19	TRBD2	TGTGCCAGTAGTGATTCTAGCGGGAGTTACTACAATGAGCAGTTCTTC	CASSDSSGSYYNEQFF
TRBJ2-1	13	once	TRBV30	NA	TGTGCCTGGAGTGCGGACTCCGGCAATGAGCAGTTCTTC	CAWSADSGNEQFF
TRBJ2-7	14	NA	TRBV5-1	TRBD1	TGCGCCAGCAGCGCCGCGGGGACAGGCTACGAGCAGTACTTC	CASSAAGTGYEQYF
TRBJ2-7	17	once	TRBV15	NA	TGTGCCACCAGCAGAGACCTGGTGGAGAGGGCGGACGACGAGCAGTACTTC	CATSRDLVERADDEQYF